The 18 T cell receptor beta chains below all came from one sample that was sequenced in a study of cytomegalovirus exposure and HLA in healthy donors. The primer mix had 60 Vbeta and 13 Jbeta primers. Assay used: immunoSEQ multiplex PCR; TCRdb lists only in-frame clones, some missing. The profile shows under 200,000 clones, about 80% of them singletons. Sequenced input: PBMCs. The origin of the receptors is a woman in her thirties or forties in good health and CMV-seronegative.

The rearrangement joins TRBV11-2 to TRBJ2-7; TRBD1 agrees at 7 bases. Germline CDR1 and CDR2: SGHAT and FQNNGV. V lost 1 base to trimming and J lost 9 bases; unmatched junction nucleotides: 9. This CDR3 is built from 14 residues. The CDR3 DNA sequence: TGTGCCAGCAGCTTAGGACAGGGTACTACGGCGCAGTACTTC. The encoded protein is CASSLGQGTTAQYF.

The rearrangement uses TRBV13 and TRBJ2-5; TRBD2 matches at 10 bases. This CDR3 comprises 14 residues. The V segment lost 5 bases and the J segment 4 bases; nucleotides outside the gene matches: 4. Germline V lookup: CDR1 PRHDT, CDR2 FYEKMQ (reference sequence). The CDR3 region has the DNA TGTGCCAGCAGCCTCCGACTAGCGGGAGAGACCCAGTACTTC. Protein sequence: CASSLRLAGETQYF.

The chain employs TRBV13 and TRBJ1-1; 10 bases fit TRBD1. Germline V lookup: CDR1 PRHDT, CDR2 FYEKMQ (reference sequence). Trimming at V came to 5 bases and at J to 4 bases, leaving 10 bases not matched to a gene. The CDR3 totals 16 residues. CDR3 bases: TGTGCCAGCAGCGCCTGGGGACAGGGGTTATTCACTGAAGCTTTCTTT. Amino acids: CASSAWGQGLFTEAFF.

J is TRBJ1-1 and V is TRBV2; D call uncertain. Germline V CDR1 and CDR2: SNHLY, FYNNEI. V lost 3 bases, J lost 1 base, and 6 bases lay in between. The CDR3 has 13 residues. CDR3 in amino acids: CASSDTANTEAFF. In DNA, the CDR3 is TGTGCCAGCAGTGATACAGCGAACACTGAAGCTTTCTTT.

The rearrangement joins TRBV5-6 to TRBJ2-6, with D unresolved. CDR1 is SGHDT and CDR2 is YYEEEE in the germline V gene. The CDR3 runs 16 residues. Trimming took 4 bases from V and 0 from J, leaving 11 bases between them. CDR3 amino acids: CASSPRSVSGANVLTF. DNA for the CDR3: TGTGCCAGCAGCCCACGAAGCGTCTCTGGGGCCAACGTCCTGACTTTC.

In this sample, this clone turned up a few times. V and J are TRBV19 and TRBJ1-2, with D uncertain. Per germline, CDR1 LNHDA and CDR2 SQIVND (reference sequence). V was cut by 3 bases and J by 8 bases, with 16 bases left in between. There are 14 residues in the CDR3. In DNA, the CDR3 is TGTGCCAGTAGTATTCTTTCGAGGTCCCGAGGCTACACCTTC. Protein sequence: CASSILSRSRGYTF.

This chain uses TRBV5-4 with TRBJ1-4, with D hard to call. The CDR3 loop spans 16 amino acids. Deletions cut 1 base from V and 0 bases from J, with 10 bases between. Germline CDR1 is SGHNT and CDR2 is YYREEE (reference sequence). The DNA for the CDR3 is TGTGCCAGCAGCTTGTTTACCGCAGCAACTAATGAAAAACTGTTTTTT. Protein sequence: CASSLFTAATNEKLFF.

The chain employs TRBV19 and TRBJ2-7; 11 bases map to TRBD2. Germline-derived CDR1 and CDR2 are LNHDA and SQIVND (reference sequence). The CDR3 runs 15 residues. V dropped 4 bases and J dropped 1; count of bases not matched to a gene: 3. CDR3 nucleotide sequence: TGTGCCAGTAGTAACGTAGCGGGAGGGTCCTACGAGCAGTACTTC. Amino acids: CASSNVAGGSYEQYF.

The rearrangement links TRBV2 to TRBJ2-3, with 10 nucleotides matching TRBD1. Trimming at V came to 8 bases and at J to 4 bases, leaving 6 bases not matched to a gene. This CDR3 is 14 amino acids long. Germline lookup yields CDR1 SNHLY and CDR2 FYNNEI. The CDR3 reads CASGLDRGSDTQYF. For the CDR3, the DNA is TGTGCCAGCGGTCTGGACAGGGGGTCAGATACGCAGTATTTT.

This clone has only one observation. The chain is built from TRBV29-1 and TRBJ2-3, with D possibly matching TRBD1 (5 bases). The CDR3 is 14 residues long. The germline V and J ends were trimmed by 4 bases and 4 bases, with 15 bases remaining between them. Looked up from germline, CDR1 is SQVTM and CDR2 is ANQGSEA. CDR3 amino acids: CSVGLGEGADTQYF. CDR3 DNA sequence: TGCAGCGTTGGGTTAGGGGAAGGAGCAGATACGCAGTATTTT.

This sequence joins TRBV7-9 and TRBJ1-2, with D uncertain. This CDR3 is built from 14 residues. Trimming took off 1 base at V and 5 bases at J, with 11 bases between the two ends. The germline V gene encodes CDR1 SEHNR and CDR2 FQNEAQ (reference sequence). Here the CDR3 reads CASSLESRGYGYTF. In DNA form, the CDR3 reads TGTGCCAGCAGCTTAGAAAGCCGGGGTTATGGCTACACCTTC.

CDR3 residues: CASSSGGNTIYF. In DNA, the CDR3 is TGTGCCAGCAGTTCGGGTGGAAACACCATATATTTT. V gene TRBV28 combines with J gene TRBJ1-3; no clear D gene. From germline, CDR1 is MDHEN and CDR2 SYDVKM. V gave up 4 bases and J gave up 3 bases, with 4 bases separating them. This CDR3 comprises 12 residues.

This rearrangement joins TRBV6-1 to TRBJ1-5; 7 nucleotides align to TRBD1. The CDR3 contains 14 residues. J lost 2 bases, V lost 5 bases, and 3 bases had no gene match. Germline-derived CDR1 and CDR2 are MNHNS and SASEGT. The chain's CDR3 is CASSRQGGNQPQHF. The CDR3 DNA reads TGTGCCAGCAGTAGACAGGGAGGCAATCAGCCCCAGCATTTT.

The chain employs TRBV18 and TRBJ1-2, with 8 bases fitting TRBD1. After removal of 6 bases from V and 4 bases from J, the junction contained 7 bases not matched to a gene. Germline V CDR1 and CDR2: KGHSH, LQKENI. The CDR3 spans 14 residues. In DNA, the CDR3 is TGTGCCAGCTCTCCAGACAGGGGATCCTATGGCTACACCTTC. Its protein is CASSPDRGSYGYTF.

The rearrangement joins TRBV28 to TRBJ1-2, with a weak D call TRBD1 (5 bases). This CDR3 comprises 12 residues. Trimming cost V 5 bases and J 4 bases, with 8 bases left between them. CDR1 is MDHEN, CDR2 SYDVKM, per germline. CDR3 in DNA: TGTGCCAGCAGTAGGGGATCCTATGGCTACACCTTC. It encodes CASSRGSYGYTF.

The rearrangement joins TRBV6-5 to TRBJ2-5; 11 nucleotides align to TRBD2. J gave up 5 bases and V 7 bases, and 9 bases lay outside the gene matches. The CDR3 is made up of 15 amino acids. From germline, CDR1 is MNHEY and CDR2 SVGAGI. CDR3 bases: TGTGCCAGCAATCCATTAGCGGGGGGGGGCGAGACCCAGTACTTC. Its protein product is CASNPLAGGGETQYF.

The CDR3 protein is CASSLGGQNYNEQFF. CDR3 bases: TGTGCCAGCAGCTTGGGCGGACAGAACTACAATGAGCAGTTCTTC. The chain uses TRBV5-6 and TRBJ2-1, with D possibly being TRBD1 (6 bases). This CDR3 region has 15 residues. V lost 0 bases and J 3 bases, leaving 10 bases between the germline ends. From germline, CDR1 is SGHDT and CDR2 YYEEEE.

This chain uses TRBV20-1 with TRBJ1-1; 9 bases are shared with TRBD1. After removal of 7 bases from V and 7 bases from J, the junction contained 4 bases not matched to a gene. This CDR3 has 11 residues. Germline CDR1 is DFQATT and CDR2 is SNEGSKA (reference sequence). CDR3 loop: CSVPTGGEAFF. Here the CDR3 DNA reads TGCAGTGTTCCGACAGGGGGTGAAGCTTTCTTT.